The 15 T cell receptor beta chains in this list originate from one sample, sequenced in a study of control samples from healthy donors and cancer patients. Using immunoSEQ multiplex PCR, the repertoire was profiled, and TCRdb retains in-frame clones only, with some absent. The sample has fewer than 250,000 clones; around 93% are singletons. Sequencing input: blood. The receptor source for this set is a man aged 25-40 years in good health.

This chain uses TRBV14 with TRBJ1-2; tentatively, D is TRBD1 (6 bases). V lost 3 bases and J 12 bases, leaving 14 bases between the germline ends. This CDR3 is built from 12 residues. From germline, CDR1 is SGHDN and CDR2 FVKESK. The CDR3 DNA reads as TGTGCCAGCAGCCAGGGGAGGGGGGCACACACCTTC. Its protein product is CASSQGRGAHTF.

The chain links TRBV2 to TRBJ1-3, with D unclear. The CDR3 extends over 15 amino acids. V was clipped by 0 bases and J by 4 bases, with 10 bases between them. The V gene's germline CDR1 is SNHLY and CDR2 FYNNEI. CDR3 amino acids: CASSEAGVGGNTIYF. The CDR3 nucleotides are TGTGCCAGCAGTGAAGCGGGTGTGGGAGGAAACACCATATATTTT.

V gene TRBV10-3 combines with J gene TRBJ2-6, with 9 bases aligning to TRBD1. V was pared by 3 bases and J by 0 bases, with 9 bases of the junction left unmatched. Germline V CDR1 and CDR2: ENHRY, SYGVKD. The CDR3 sequence is 19 residues long. Here the CDR3 DNA reads TGTGCCATCAGTGACGGGCCGGGACAGGGAAGCTCTGGGGCCAACGTCCTGACTTTC. It specifies CAISDGPGQGSSGANVLTF.

The chain employs TRBV5-1 and TRBJ1-1; TRBD1 agrees at 7 bases. The ends lost 6 bases at V and 7 bases at J; junction bases unmatched: 12. The V gene's germline CDR1 is SGHRS and CDR2 YFSETQ. The CDR3 has 14 amino acids. The CDR3 region has the DNA TGCGCCAGCATGGCGGACAGGTCTAATTTTGAAGCTTTCTTT. Amino acid sequence: CASMADRSNFEAFF.

The chain's CDR3 is CASSYLMGSGANVLTF. CDR3 DNA sequence: TGTGCCAGCAGTTATTTAATGGGCTCTGGGGCCAACGTCCTGACTTTC. The gene calls are TRBV6-5 and TRBJ2-6; D is unresolved. In germline, CDR1 is MNHEY, CDR2 SVGAGI. With 3 bases removed from V and 0 bases from J, the gap between germline ends came to 9 bases. The CDR3 has 16 residues.

This sequence joins TRBV11-2 and TRBJ2-7, with D maybe TRBD2 (5 bases). This CDR3 comprises 15 residues. The V and J ends lost 3 bases and 0 bases respectively, with 12 bases between them. CDR1 is SGHAT and CDR2 is FQNNGV in the germline V gene. In nucleotides, the CDR3 is TGTGCCAGCAGCTTTAGTTTAACTAGCTCCTACGAGCAGTACTTC. It is translated as CASSFSLTSSYEQYF.

This chain joins TRBV7-9 and TRBJ2-2; D is unclear. CDR1 is SEHNR and CDR2 is FQNEAQ in the germline V gene (reference sequence). This CDR3 spans 13 amino acids. V dropped 1 base and J dropped 6 bases, with 6 bases sitting between them. CDR3 DNA sequence: TGTGCCAGCAGCTTAGTAATGCCCGGGGAGCTGTTTTTT. As protein: CASSLVMPGELFF.

The rearrangement links TRBV11-2 to TRBJ1-1, with D uncertain. V gave up 6 bases and J gave up 4 bases, with 12 bases separating them. Germline V gene sequence: CDR1 SGHAT, CDR2 FQNNGV. The CDR3 totals 13 residues. CDR3 sequence: CASREVVGTEAFF. The DNA for the CDR3 is TGTGCCAGCAGGGAGGTGGTGGGCACTGAAGCTTTCTTT.

The V and J genes are TRBV5-6 and TRBJ2-4; the match to TRBD1 covers 7 bases. Germline V gene sequence: CDR1 SGHDT, CDR2 YYEEEE. The length of the CDR3 is 16 residues. With V trimmed by 4 bases and J by 4 bases, 11 bases remained unmatched. In nucleotides, the CDR3 is TGTGCCAGCAGCCCATCTCTGACAGGGCGGAAAAACATTCAGTACTTC. Residues: CASSPSLTGRKNIQYF.

This sequence joins TRBV27 and TRBJ1-5, with 7 bases aligning to TRBD1. The CDR3 length is 15 residues. Germline lookup yields CDR1 MNHEY and CDR2 SMNVEV (reference sequence). Trimming removed 5 bases from V and 3 bases from J; junction bases left unmatched: 7. CDR3 sequence reads: CASSPAGQNNQPQHF. CDR3 bases: TGTGCCAGCAGTCCCGCGGGACAGAACAATCAGCCCCAGCATTTT.

The gene calls are TRBV5-1 and TRBJ1-4; TRBD1 matches 7 bases. In germline, CDR1 is SGHRS, CDR2 YFSETQ. J lost 2 bases, V lost 2 bases, and 0 bases had no gene match. The CDR3 loop spans 14 amino acids. CDR3 nucleotides: TGCGCCAGCAGCTTACAGGGGACTAATGAAAAACTGTTTTTT. Its translation is CASSLQGTNEKLFF.

This clone was seen once. V is TRBV6-1 and J is TRBJ1-4, with D perhaps TRBD1 (6 bases). The CDR3 length is 15 residues. Trimming removed 3 bases at V and 8 bases at J, with 16 bases between. Germline assignment: CDR1 MNHNS and CDR2 SASEGT. CDR3 residues: CASSERGQGSEKLFF. Here the CDR3 DNA reads TGTGCCAGCAGTGAGCGGGGGCAGGGGAGCGAAAAACTGTTTTTT.

The chain is built from TRBV11-2 and TRBJ2-3, with 10 bases lining up with TRBD2. Losses at the gene ends were 8 bases for V and 2 bases for J; bases not matched to a gene: 16. Germline CDR1 reads SGHAT; CDR2 reads FQNNGV. This CDR3 comprises 18 residues. For the CDR3, the DNA is TGTGCCAGCGGGGCTAGCGGGGGCCATGTGGTCGACACAGATACGCAGTATTTT. Its protein product is CASGASGGHVVDTDTQYF. Looking up the rest from reference TRBV11-2 and TRBJ2-3 gives the full variable domain: EAGVAQSPRYKIIEKRQSVAFWCNPISGHATLYWYQQILGQGPKLLIQFQNNGVVDDSQLPKDRFSAERLKGVDSTLKIQPAKLEDSAVYLCASGASGGHVVDTDTQYFGPGTRLTVL.

The rearrangement uses TRBV15 and TRBJ2-1; D unresolved. Germline V lookup: CDR1 LNHNV, CDR2 YYDKDF (reference sequence). The V and J ends lost 2 bases and 7 bases respectively, with 12 bases between them. The CDR3 has 14 amino acids. This CDR3 reads CATSRPSEWNEQFF. CDR3 bases: TGTGCCACCAGCAGACCCTCGGAGTGGAATGAGCAGTTCTTC. Together with reference TRBV15 and TRBJ2-1, the CDR3 gives the full variable domain: DAMVIQNPRYQVTQFGKPVTLSCSQTLNHNVMYWYQQKSSQAPKLLFHYYDKDFNNEADTPDNFQSRRPNTSFCFLDIRSPGLGDTAMYLCATSRPSEWNEQFFGPGTRLTVL.

V is TRBV7-9 and J is TRBJ2-5, with TRBD2 matching over 8 bases. J gave up 5 bases and V 5 bases, and 10 bases lay outside the gene matches. This CDR3 comprises 15 residues. Germline loops: CDR1 SEHNR, CDR2 FQNEAQ (reference sequence). The CDR3 region is CASSPDRGGWETQYF. The CDR3 nucleotides are TGTGCCAGCAGCCCAGACCGGGGGGGCTGGGAGACCCAGTACTTC.